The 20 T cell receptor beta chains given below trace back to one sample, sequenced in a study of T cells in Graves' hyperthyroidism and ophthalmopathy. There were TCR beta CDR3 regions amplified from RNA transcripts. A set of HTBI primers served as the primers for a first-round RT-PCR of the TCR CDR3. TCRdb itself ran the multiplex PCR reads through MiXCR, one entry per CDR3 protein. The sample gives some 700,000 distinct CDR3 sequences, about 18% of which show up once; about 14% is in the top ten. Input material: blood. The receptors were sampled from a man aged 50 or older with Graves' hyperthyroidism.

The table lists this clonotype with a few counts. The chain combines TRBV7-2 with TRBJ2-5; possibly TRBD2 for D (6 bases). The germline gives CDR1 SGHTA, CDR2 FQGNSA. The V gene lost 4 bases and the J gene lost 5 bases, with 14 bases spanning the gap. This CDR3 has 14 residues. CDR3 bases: TGTGCCAGCAGCTCGGGACTCCTTCTTGAGACCCAGTACTTC. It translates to CASSSGLLLETQYF.

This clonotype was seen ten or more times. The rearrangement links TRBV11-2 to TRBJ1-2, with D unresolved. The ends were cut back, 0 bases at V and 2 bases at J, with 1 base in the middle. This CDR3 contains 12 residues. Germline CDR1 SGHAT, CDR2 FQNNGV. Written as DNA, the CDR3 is TGTGCCAGCAGCTTAGAGAACTATGGCTACACCTTC. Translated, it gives CASSLENYGYTF.

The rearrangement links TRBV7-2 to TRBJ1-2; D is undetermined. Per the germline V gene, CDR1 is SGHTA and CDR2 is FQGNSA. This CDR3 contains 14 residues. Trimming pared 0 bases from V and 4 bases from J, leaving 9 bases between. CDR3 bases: TGTGCCAGCAGCTTAGCGCAGAGGTCCTATGGCTACACCTTC. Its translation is CASSLAQRSYGYTF.

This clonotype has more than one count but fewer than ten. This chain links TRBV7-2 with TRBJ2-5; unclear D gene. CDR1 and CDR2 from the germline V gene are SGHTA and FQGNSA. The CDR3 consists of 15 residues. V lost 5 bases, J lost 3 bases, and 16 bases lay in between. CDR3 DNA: TGTGCCAGCAGCCCAAGGTTTGGCAGTGAAGAGACCCAGTACTTC. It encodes CASSPRFGSEETQYF.

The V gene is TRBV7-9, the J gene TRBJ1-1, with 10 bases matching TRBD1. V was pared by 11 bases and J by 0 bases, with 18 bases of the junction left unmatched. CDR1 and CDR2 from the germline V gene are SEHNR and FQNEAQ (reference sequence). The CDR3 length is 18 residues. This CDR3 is CADKKPHVDRGLNTEAFF. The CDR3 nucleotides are TGTGCCGATAAAAAACCACACGTCGACAGGGGGCTGAACACTGAAGCTTTCTTT.

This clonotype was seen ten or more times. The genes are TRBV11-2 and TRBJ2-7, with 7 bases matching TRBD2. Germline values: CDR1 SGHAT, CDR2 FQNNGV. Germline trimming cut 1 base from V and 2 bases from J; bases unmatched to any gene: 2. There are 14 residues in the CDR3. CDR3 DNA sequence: TGTGCCAGCAGCTTAGCCCGGGAGGCCTACGAGCAGTACTTC. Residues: CASSLAREAYEQYF.

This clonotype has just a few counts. The CDR3: CASSQYGGARNIQYF. The CDR3 nucleotides are TGTGCCAGCAGCCAATATGGGGGGGCAAGGAACATTCAGTACTTC. The rearrangement joins TRBV3-1 to TRBJ2-4; D is possibly TRBD2 (7 bases). CDR3 size: 15 residues. CDR1 is LGHDT, CDR2 YNNKEL, per germline (reference sequence). V gave up 2 bases and J gave up 7 bases, with 15 bases separating them. Variable domain in full (rest from reference TRBV3-1 and TRBJ2-4): DTAVSQTPKYLVTQMGNDKSIKCEQNLGHDTMYWYKQDSKKFLKIMFSYNNKELIINETVPNRFSPKSPDKAHLNLHINSLELGDSAVYFCASSQYGGARNIQYFGAGTRLSVL.

The CDR3 region is CASSIEGLQPQHF. In DNA form, the CDR3 reads TGTGCCAGTAGTATTGAGGGACTTCAGCCCCAGCATTTT. The rearrangement joins TRBV19 to TRBJ1-5; the D gene is possibly TRBD1 (5 bases). Germline CDR1 reads LNHDA; CDR2 reads SQIVND (reference sequence). This CDR3 is built from 13 residues. The V gene lost 3 bases and the J gene lost 6 bases, with 9 bases spanning the gap.

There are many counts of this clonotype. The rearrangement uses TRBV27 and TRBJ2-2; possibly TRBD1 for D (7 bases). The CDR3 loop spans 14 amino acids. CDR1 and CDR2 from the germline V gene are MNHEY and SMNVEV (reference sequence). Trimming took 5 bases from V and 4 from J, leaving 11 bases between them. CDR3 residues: CASSRQGLTGELFF. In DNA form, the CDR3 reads TGTGCCAGCAGTCGACAGGGACTCACCGGGGAGCTGTTTTTT.

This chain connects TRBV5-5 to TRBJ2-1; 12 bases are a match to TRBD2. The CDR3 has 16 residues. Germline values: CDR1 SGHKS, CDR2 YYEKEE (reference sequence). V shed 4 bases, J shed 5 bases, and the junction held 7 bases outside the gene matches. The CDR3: CASSPYASGRDNEQFF. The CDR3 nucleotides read TGTGCCAGCAGCCCCTATGCTAGCGGGAGGGACAATGAGCAGTTCTTC. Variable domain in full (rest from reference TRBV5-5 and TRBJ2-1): DAGVTQSPTHLIKTRGQQVTLRCSPISGHKSVSWYQQVLGQGPQFIFQYYEKEERGRGNFPDRFSARQFPNYSSELNVNALLLGDSALYLCASSPYASGRDNEQFFGPGTRLTVL.

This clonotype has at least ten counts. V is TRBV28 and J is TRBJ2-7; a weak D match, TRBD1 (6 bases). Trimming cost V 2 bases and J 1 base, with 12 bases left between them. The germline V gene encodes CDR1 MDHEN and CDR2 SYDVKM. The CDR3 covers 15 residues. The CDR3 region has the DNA TGTGCCAGCAGTTTAGGGGATGACAGGTCCTACGAGCAGTACTTC. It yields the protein CASSLGDDRSYEQYF.

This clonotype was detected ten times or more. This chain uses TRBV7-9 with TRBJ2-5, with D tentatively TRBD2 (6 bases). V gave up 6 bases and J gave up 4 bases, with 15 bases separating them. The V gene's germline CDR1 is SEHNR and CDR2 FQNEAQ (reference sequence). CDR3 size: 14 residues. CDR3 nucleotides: TGTGCCAGCAGTAAATCCCGGGAGCTAGAGACCCAGTACTTC. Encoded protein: CASSKSRELETQYF.

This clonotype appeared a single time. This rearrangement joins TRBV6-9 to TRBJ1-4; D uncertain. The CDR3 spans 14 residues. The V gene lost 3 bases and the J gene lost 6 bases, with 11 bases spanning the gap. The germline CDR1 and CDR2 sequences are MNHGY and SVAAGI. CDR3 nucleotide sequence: TGTGCCAGCAGTTACTCAGAACATGATGAAAAACTGTTTTTT. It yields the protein CASSYSEHDEKLFF.

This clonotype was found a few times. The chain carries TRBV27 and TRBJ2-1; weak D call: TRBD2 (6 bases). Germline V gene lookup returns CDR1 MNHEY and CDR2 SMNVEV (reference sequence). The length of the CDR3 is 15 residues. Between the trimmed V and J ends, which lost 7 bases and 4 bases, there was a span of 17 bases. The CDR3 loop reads CASNLGTGSYNEQFF. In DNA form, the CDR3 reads TGTGCCAGCAACCTAGGGACCGGGAGTTACAATGAGCAGTTCTTC.

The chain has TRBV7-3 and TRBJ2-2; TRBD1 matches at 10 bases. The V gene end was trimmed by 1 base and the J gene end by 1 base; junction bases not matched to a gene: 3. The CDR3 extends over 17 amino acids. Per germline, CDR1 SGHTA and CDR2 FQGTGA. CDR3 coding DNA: TGTGCCAGCAGCTTAAAGGGGACAGGGGTGAACACCGGGGAGCTGTTTTTT. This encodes CASSLKGTGVNTGELFF.

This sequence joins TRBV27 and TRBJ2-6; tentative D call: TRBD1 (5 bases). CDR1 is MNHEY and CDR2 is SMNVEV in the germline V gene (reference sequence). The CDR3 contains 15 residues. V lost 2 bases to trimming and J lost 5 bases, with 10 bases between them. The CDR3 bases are TGTGCCAGCAGTTTAAGGGGCTTTAGGGCCAACGTCCTGACTTTC. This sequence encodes CASSLRGFRANVLTF.

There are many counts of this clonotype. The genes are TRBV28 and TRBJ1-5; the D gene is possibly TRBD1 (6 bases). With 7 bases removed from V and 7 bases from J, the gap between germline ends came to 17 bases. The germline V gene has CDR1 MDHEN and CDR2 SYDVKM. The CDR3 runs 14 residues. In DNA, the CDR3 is TGTGCCAGCACACTAGGGGGGGTAGGCCAGCCCCAGCATTTT. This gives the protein CASTLGGVGQPQHF.

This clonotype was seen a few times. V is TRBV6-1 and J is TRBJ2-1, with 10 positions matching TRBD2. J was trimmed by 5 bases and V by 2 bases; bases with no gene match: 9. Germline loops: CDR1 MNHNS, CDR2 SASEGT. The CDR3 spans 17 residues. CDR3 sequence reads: CASSEILAGVLDNEQFF. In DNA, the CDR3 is TGTGCCAGCAGTGAAATCCTAGCGGGAGTGTTAGACAATGAGCAGTTCTTC.

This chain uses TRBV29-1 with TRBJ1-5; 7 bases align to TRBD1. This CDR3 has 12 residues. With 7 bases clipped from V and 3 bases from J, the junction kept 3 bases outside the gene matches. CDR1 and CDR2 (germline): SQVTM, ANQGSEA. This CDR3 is CSAGGINQPQHF. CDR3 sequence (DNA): TGCAGCGCAGGGGGTATCAATCAGCCCCAGCATTTT.

The CDR3: CASSQDMTGNTHEQYF. CDR3 bases: TGCGCCAGCAGCCAAGATATGACAGGGAATACCCACGAGCAGTACTTC. The chain couples TRBV4-1 to TRBJ2-7; 7 bases match TRBD1. CDR1 is MGHRA and CDR2 is YSYEKL in the germline V gene. V dropped 0 bases and J dropped 5; count of bases not matched to a gene: 10. This CDR3 is 16 amino acids long.